These 17 T cell receptor beta chains came from one sample sequenced in a study of cytomegalovirus exposure and HLA in healthy donors (TCRdb year 2017). The library was prepared using the immunoSEQ multiplex PCR assay. A mixture of 60 forward primers for TCR Vbeta segments and 13 reverse primers for TCR Jbeta segments was used in the multiplex PCR. Sourced from immuneACCESS, this table was stored by TCRdb with only in-frame sequences that have V and J called. A share of the clones is absent; for the studies checked, an unresolved V gene accounts for under half, and the remainder has no known explanation. This sample has 160,000 or so clones in its table, and around 79% of those were observed once. The ten largest clonotypes hold 5% to 7% of the sample. The sequenced sample consisted of PBMCs. These TCRs come from a man aged 35-49 years in good health and CMV-seropositive.

In nucleotides, the CDR3 is TGTGCCCGAGTAGCGGGAAGCTCCTACAATGAGCAGTTCTTC. This codes for CARVAGSSYNEQFF. The chain links TRBV30 to TRBJ2-1, with 8 bases fitting TRBD2. This CDR3 has 14 amino acids. In germline, CDR1 is GTSNPN, CDR2 SVGIG (reference sequence). V gave up 8 bases and J gave up 0 bases; unmatched junction bases: 6.

This sequence joins TRBV27 and TRBJ2-2, with TRBD1 matching 8 bases. V lost 5 bases to trimming and J lost 1 base; unmatched junction nucleotides: 3. The germline V gene encodes CDR1 MNHEY and CDR2 SMNVEV (reference sequence). The CDR3 consists of 15 residues. In DNA, the CDR3 is TGTGCCAGCAGTACAGGGACAGGGAACACCGGGGAGCTGTTTTTT. Translation: CASSTGTGNTGELFF.

The V gene is TRBV30, the J gene TRBJ2-3; 10 nucleotides align to TRBD2. The germline gives CDR1 GTSNPN, CDR2 SVGIG (reference sequence). CDR3 length: 14 amino acids. V lost 2 bases to trimming and J lost 4 bases; unmatched junction nucleotides: 3. The chain's CDR3 is CAWSSGRVADTQYF. Written as DNA, the CDR3 is TGTGCCTGGAGTAGCGGGAGGGTTGCAGATACGCAGTATTTT.

The chain has TRBV5-4 and TRBJ1-2; 9 positions match TRBD1. The CDR3 has 15 amino acids. V dropped 0 bases and J dropped 6; count of bases not matched to a gene: 6. CDR1 is SGHNT, CDR2 YYREEE, per germline (reference sequence). Here the CDR3 reads CASSLGGQGWNGYTF. The CDR3 DNA sequence: TGTGCCAGCAGCTTGGGGGGACAGGGATGGAATGGCTACACCTTC.

The chain recombines TRBV6-5 with TRBJ2-3; 8 bases fit TRBD2. With 7 bases clipped from V and 1 base from J, the junction kept 7 bases outside the gene matches. CDR1 is MNHEY, CDR2 SVGAGI, per germline. The CDR3 has 15 residues. DNA for the CDR3: TGTGCCAGCAAGAGGAGCGGGAGAGGCACAGATACGCAGTATTTT. Translating gives CASKRSGRGTDTQYF.

This chain links TRBV6-1 with TRBJ2-7, with a tentative D call TRBD1 (6 bases). The CDR3 is 12 amino acids. The germline CDR1 and CDR2 sequences are MNHNS and SASEGT. Trimming removed 4 bases from V and 3 bases from J, with 7 bases in between. Here the CDR3 reads CASSAQGYEQYF. The DNA for the CDR3 is TGTGCCAGCAGTGCACAGGGCTACGAGCAGTACTTC.

The chain joins TRBV5-1 to TRBJ1-6; maybe TRBD1 (6 bases). The V gene's germline CDR1 is SGHRS and CDR2 YFSETQ. The ends were cut back, 0 bases at V and 9 bases at J, with 10 bases in the middle. This CDR3 region has 14 residues. For the CDR3, the DNA is TGCGCCAGCAGCTTGGACAGGGCCCGTTCACCCCTCCACTTT. It translates to CASSLDRARSPLHF.

The chain links TRBV11-2 to TRBJ1-1, with 7 nucleotides matching TRBD1. The CDR3 runs 15 residues. With V trimmed by 3 bases and J by 1 base, 5 bases remained unmatched. CDR1 is SGHAT, CDR2 FQNNGV, per germline. The CDR3 DNA follows: TGTGCCAGCAGCTTCACGGACAGGAGGAACACTGAAGCTTTCTTT. Protein sequence: CASSFTDRRNTEAFF.

The J gene is TRBJ2-1, the V gene TRBV14; TRBD1 matches 11 bases. The germline V gene has CDR1 SGHDN and CDR2 FVKESK. The V gene end was trimmed by 7 bases and the J gene end by 3 bases; junction bases not matched to a gene: 2. The CDR3 runs 14 residues. CDR3: CASTGTGGYNEQFF. The CDR3 DNA sequence: TGTGCCAGCACCGGGACAGGGGGCTACAATGAGCAGTTCTTC. The full variable domain, rest sourced from reference TRBV14 and TRBJ2-1, is EAGVTQFPSHSVIEKGQTVTLRCDPISGHDNLYWYRRVMGKEIKFLLHFVKESKQDESGMPNNRFLAERTGGTYSTLKVQPAELEDSGVYFCASTGTGGYNEQFFGPGTRLTVL.

V usage is TRBV10-1 and J usage is TRBJ2-7, with TRBD2 matching over 10 bases. The CDR3 runs 13 residues. Germline CDR1 WNHNN, CDR2 SYGVQD (reference sequence). The V segment lost 4 bases and the J segment 12 bases; nucleotides outside the gene matches: 9. CDR3 DNA: TGCGCCAGCAGTGCAAGCGGGAGGGCCGAACGGTACTTC. The encoded protein is CASSASGRAERYF.

This chain connects TRBV5-4 to TRBJ2-3; D may be TRBD2 (6 bases). Germline V gene lookup returns CDR1 SGHNT and CDR2 YYREEE (reference sequence). With 9 bases removed from V and 1 base from J, the gap between germline ends came to 15 bases. This CDR3 has 14 residues. CDR3 nucleotide sequence: TGTGCCAATTACAATTGGGAGGGCACAGATACGCAGTATTTT. Residues: CANYNWEGTDTQYF.

The chain joins TRBV5-4 to TRBJ2-1; perhaps TRBD2 as D (6 bases). Looked up from germline, CDR1 is SGHNT and CDR2 is YYREEE (reference sequence). The CDR3 loop spans 13 amino acids. V gave up 1 base and J gave up 7 bases, with 9 bases separating them. In DNA form, the CDR3 reads TGTGCCAGCAGCTTGTCTAGCGCAAATGAGCAGTTCTTC. It translates to CASSLSSANEQFF.

The chain carries TRBV4-1 and TRBJ2-5; 7 nucleotides align to TRBD1. Per the germline V gene, CDR1 is MGHRA and CDR2 is YSYEKL. The CDR3 extends over 14 amino acids. V dropped 4 bases and J dropped 0; count of bases not matched to a gene: 2. CDR3 in amino acids: CASSPGQYQETQYF. DNA of the CDR3: TGCGCCAGCAGCCCGGGACAGTACCAAGAGACCCAGTACTTC.

V and J are TRBV5-1 and TRBJ1-5; maybe TRBD1 (6 bases). V gave up 2 bases and J gave up 2 bases, with 11 bases separating them. The CDR3 spans 15 residues. The V gene's germline CDR1 is SGHRS and CDR2 YFSETQ. The CDR3 sequence is CASSFSGDGNQPQHF. The CDR3 DNA follows: TGCGCCAGCAGCTTCTCAGGGGACGGCAATCAGCCCCAGCATTTT. The full variable domain, in which reference TRBV5-1 and TRBJ1-5 provide the parts outside the CDR3, is KAGVTQTPRYLIKTRGQQVTLSCSPISGHRSVSWYQQTPGQGLQFLFEYFSETQRNKGNFPGRFSGRQFSNSRSEMNVSTLELGDSALYLCASSFSGDGNQPQHFGDGTRLSIL.

The chain is built from TRBV19 and TRBJ2-1; D is unclear. The V gene's germline CDR1 is LNHDA and CDR2 SQIVND (reference sequence). The CDR3 length is 16 residues. Trimming stripped 0 bases from V and 0 bases from J, with 9 bases between. The CDR3 region is CASSIEHSSSYNEQFF. The CDR3 DNA follows: TGTGCCAGTAGTATAGAGCACTCAAGCTCCTACAATGAGCAGTTCTTC.

This clone was seen a few times. The V call is TRBV7-8, the J call TRBJ2-2; possibly TRBD1 for D (6 bases). Looked up from germline, CDR1 is SGHVS and CDR2 is FQNEAQ. This CDR3 is 15 amino acids long. V lost 5 bases and J 1 base, leaving 11 bases between the germline ends. The CDR3 coding sequence is TGTGCCAGCAGCCCGGGACACCAGAACACCGGGGAGCTGTTTTTT. Residues: CASSPGHQNTGELFF.

The V gene is TRBV5-1, the J gene TRBJ2-7; no reliable D call. The germline V and J ends were trimmed by 1 base and 5 bases, with 4 bases remaining between them. The CDR3 sequence is 11 residues long. Germline CDR1 is SGHRS and CDR2 is YFSETQ. The CDR3: CASSLRHEQYF. Here the CDR3 DNA reads TGCGCCAGCAGCTTGCGTCACGAGCAGTACTTC. Combining the CDR3 with reference TRBV5-1 and TRBJ2-7 gives the whole variable domain KAGVTQTPRYLIKTRGQQVTLSCSPISGHRSVSWYQQTPGQGLQFLFEYFSETQRNKGNFPGRFSGRQFSNSRSEMNVSTLELGDSALYLCASSLRHEQYFGPGTRLTVT.